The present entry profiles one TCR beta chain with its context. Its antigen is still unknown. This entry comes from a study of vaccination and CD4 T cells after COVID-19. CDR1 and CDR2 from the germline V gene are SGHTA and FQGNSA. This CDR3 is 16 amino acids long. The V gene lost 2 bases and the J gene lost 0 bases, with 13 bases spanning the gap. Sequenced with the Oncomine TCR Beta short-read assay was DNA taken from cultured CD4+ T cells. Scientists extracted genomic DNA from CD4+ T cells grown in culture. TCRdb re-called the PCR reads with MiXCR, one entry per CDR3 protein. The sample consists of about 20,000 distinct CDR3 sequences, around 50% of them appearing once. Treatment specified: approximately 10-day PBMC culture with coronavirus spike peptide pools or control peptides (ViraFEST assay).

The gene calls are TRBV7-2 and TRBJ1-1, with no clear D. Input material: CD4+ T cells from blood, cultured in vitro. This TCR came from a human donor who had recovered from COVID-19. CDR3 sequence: CASSLWQITMNTEAFF. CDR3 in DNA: TGTGCCAGCAGCTTATGGCAGATTACCATGAACACTGAAGCTTTCTTT.